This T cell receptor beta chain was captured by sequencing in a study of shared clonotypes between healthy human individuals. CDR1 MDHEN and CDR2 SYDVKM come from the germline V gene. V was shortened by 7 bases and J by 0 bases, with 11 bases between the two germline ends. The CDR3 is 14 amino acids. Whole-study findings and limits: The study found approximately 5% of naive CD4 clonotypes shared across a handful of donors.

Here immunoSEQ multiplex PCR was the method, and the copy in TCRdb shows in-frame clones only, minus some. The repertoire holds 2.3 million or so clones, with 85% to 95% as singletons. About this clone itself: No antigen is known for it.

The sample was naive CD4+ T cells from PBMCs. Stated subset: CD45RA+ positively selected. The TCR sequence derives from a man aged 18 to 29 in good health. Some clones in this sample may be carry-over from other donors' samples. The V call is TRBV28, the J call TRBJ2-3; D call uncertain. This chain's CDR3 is CASTFGVSTDTQYF. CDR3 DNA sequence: TGTGCCAGCACCTTTGGAGTTAGCACAGATACGCAGTATTTT.